These T cell receptor beta chains were read from a single sample in a study of blood T cell repertoires in COVID-19. Libraries were prepared by immunoSEQ multiplex PCR; TCRdb keeps only in-frame clonotypes and omits some of them. Among approximately 190,000 clones listed, around 76% were seen once. The sequenced sample was peripheral blood. The receptors shown here come from a woman aged 60-75 years with COVID-19, enrolled during active disease. CDR3s include the opening cysteine and the closing phenylalanine or tryptophan. A D gene is named only where the DNA matches it firmly. Clone size is not always given. Where it is, it says once, few, many or a class for expanded clones.

CDR3 length: 15
clone size: few
V gene: TRBV2
D gene: NA
J gene: TRBJ1-5
CDR3 protein: CASSEALQGKGPQHF
CDR3 DNA: TGTGCCAGCAGTGAAGCGCTTCAGGGAAAGGGGCCCCAGCATTTT

CDR3 length: 16
clone size: many
V gene: TRBV27
D gene: TRBD1
J gene: TRBJ1-6
CDR3 protein: CASSFSSTGVGSPLHF
CDR3 DNA: TGTGCCAGCAGTTTCTCCTCGACAGGGGTCGGCTCACCCCTCCACTTT

CDR3 length: 14
clone size: once
V gene: TRBV30
D gene: NA
J gene: TRBJ2-7
CDR3 protein: CAWSPTRYSHEQYF
CDR3 DNA: TGTGCCTGGAGTCCCACCCGGTATAGTCACGAGCAGTACTTC

CDR3 length: 12
clone size: few
V gene: TRBV28
D gene: NA
J gene: TRBJ1-5
CDR3 protein: CASNFRDQPQHF
CDR3 DNA: TGTGCCAGCAACTTCAGGGATCAGCCCCAGCATTTT

CDR3 length: 16
clone size: NA
V gene: TRBV6-1
D gene: TRBD2
J gene: TRBJ2-3
CDR3 protein: CASSETSGRAVDTQYF
CDR3 DNA: TGTGCCAGCAGTGAAACTAGCGGGAGGGCTGTAGATACGCAGTATTTT

CDR3 length: 17
clone size: once
V gene: TRBV18
D gene: TRBD1
J gene: TRBJ2-4
CDR3 protein: CASSPGTGERAKNIQYF
CDR3 DNA: TGTGCCAGCTCACCAGGGACAGGGGAACGGGCCAAAAACATTCAGTACTTC

CDR3 length: 17
clone size: NA
V gene: TRBV2
D gene: NA
J gene: TRBJ2-6
CDR3 protein: CARVATHKSSGANVLTF
CDR3 DNA: TGTGCCAGAGTCGCGACACATAAAAGCTCTGGGGCCAACGTCCTGACTTTC

CDR3 length: 16
clone size: NA
V gene: TRBV7-9
D gene: TRBD1
J gene: TRBJ2-3
CDR3 protein: CASSQLMTGKSDTQYF
CDR3 DNA: TGTGCCAGCAGCCAGCTTATGACAGGGAAGTCAGATACGCAGTATTTT

CDR3 length: 17
clone size: NA
V gene: TRBV18
D gene: TRBD2
J gene: TRBJ2-3
CDR3 protein: CASSPPLAGGTTDTQYF
CDR3 DNA: TGTGCCAGCTCACCACCCCTAGCGGGGGGAACCACAGATACGCAGTATTTT

CDR3 length: 13
clone size: few
V gene: TRBV30
D gene: NA
J gene: TRBJ1-1
CDR3 protein: CAWSPWGGTEAFF
CDR3 DNA: TGTGCCTGGAGCCCCTGGGGGGGGACTGAAGCTTTCTTT

CDR3 length: 14
clone size: NA
V gene: TRBV5-1
D gene: TRBD1
J gene: TRBJ1-2
CDR3 protein: CASSLGTGNYGYTF
CDR3 DNA: TGCGCCAGCAGCTTGGGGACAGGGAACTATGGCTACACCTTC

CDR3 length: 14
clone size: NA
V gene: TRBV6-5
D gene: NA
J gene: TRBJ1-2
CDR3 protein: CASIPDRHYSGYTF
CDR3 DNA: TGTGCCAGCATTCCCGACAGACACTACTCTGGCTACACCTTC

CDR3 length: 14
clone size: NA
V gene: TRBV27
D gene: NA
J gene: TRBJ1-1
CDR3 protein: CASSPRNRNTEAFF
CDR3 DNA: TGTGCCAGCAGTCCAAGGAACAGGAACACTGAAGCTTTCTTT

CDR3 length: 16
clone size: NA
V gene: TRBV9
D gene: NA
J gene: TRBJ1-3
CDR3 protein: CASSPDPGISGNTIYF
CDR3 DNA: TGTGCCAGCAGCCCAGACCCAGGAATCTCTGGAAACACCATATATTTT

CDR3 length: 13
clone size: many
V gene: TRBV6-2/TRBV6-3
D gene: NA
J gene: TRBJ1-5
CDR3 protein: CASSYGGNQPQHF
CDR3 DNA: TGTGCCAGCAGTTACGGAGGTAATCAGCCCCAGCATTTT

CDR3 length: 17
clone size: NA
V gene: TRBV6-1
D gene: TRBD1
J gene: TRBJ2-1
CDR3 protein: CASSEDWGTGANNEQFF
CDR3 DNA: TGTGCCAGCAGTGAAGACTGGGGGACAGGAGCCAACAATGAGCAGTTCTTC

CDR3 length: 14
clone size: NA
V gene: TRBV6-5
D gene: NA
J gene: TRBJ1-1
CDR3 protein: CASSKQTLGTEAFF
CDR3 DNA: TGTGCCAGCAGCAAGCAGACACTGGGCACTGAAGCTTTCTTT

CDR3 length: 20
clone size: NA
V gene: TRBV4-1
D gene: NA
J gene: TRBJ1-6
CDR3 protein: CASSHLKGQGYSSYNSPLHF
CDR3 DNA: TGCGCCAGCAGCCATCTGAAGGGCCAGGGGTATAGCTCCTATAATTCACCCCTCCACTTT

CDR3 length: 13
clone size: NA
V gene: TRBV25-1
D gene: NA
J gene: TRBJ1-2
CDR3 protein: CASSDQGEYGYTF
CDR3 DNA: TGTGCCAGCAGTGATCAGGGTGAGTATGGCTACACCTTC

CDR3 length: 13
clone size: once
V gene: TRBV19
D gene: NA
J gene: TRBJ1-2
CDR3 protein: CASSSAGDRGYTF
CDR3 DNA: TGTGCCAGTAGTAGCGCAGGGGATAGGGGCTACACCTTC

CDR3 length: 16
clone size: NA
V gene: TRBV27
D gene: TRBD1
J gene: TRBJ2-2
CDR3 protein: CASSLWVTGVTGELFF
CDR3 DNA: TGTGCCAGCAGTTTATGGGTTACAGGGGTGACCGGGGAGCTGTTTTTT

CDR3 length: 16
clone size: NA
V gene: TRBV24-1
D gene: TRBD1
J gene: TRBJ2-3
CDR3 protein: CATSDPPRQGLDTQYF
CDR3 DNA: TGTGCCACCAGTGATCCCCCTCGACAGGGGCTCGATACGCAGTATTTT

CDR3 length: 16
clone size: NA
V gene: TRBV6-4
D gene: NA
J gene: TRBJ1-2
CDR3 protein: CASSETTMTANYGYTF
CDR3 DNA: TGTGCCAGCAGTGAAACGACGATGACAGCTAACTATGGCTACACCTTC

CDR3 length: 19
clone size: NA
V gene: TRBV19
D gene: TRBD1
J gene: TRBJ1-2
CDR3 protein: CASSISRTGPLAANYGYTF
CDR3 DNA: TGTGCCAGTAGTATATCCCGGACAGGTCCCCTGGCGGCTAACTATGGCTACACCTTC

CDR3 length: 16
clone size: NA
V gene: TRBV4-2
D gene: NA
J gene: TRBJ2-2
CDR3 protein: CASSQDVRENTGELFF
CDR3 DNA: TGTGCCAGCAGCCAAGACGTCCGGGAGAACACCGGGGAGCTGTTTTTT

CDR3 length: 18
clone size: NA
V gene: TRBV27
D gene: NA
J gene: TRBJ1-2
CDR3 protein: CASSPRAGASRLTSGYTF
CDR3 DNA: TGTGCCAGCAGTCCTCGCGCGGGCGCATCTCGACTTACTAGTGGCTACACCTTC

CDR3 length: 19
clone size: NA
V gene: TRBV19
D gene: TRBD2
J gene: TRBJ2-1
CDR3 protein: CASSIGTSVIPSSYNEQFF
CDR3 DNA: TGTGCCAGTAGTATAGGGACTAGCGTTATTCCGAGTTCCTACAATGAGCAGTTCTTC

CDR3 length: 12
clone size: NA
V gene: TRBV12-3/TRBV12-4
D gene: NA
J gene: TRBJ1-2
CDR3 protein: CALLVSIDGYTF
CDR3 DNA: TGTGCCCTCCTTGTAAGTATAGATGGCTACACCTTC

CDR3 length: 14
clone size: NA
V gene: TRBV2
D gene: TRBD1
J gene: TRBJ2-5
CDR3 protein: CASSSGTGEETQYF
CDR3 DNA: TGTGCCAGCAGCTCCGGGACAGGGGAAGAGACCCAGTACTTC

CDR3 length: 15
clone size: NA
V gene: TRBV19
D gene: TRBD1
J gene: TRBJ1-5
CDR3 protein: CASRATGAGNQPQHF
CDR3 DNA: TGTGCCAGTAGGGCTACAGGGGCGGGCAATCAGCCCCAGCATTTT

CDR3 length: 19
clone size: few
V gene: TRBV4-2
D gene: TRBD2
J gene: TRBJ2-2
CDR3 protein: CASSQDRTSGRANTGELFF
CDR3 DNA: TGTGCCAGCAGCCAAGATCGAACTAGCGGGAGGGCGAACACCGGGGAGCTGTTTTTT

CDR3 length: 16
clone size: NA
V gene: TRBV11-2
D gene: NA
J gene: TRBJ2-2
CDR3 protein: CASQRGLGSNTGELFF
CDR3 DNA: TGTGCCAGCCAGAGGGGGTTGGGGTCGAACACCGGGGAGCTGTTTTTT

CDR3 length: 12
clone size: few
V gene: TRBV30
D gene: TRBD1
J gene: TRBJ1-6
CDR3 protein: CAWKGANSPLHF
CDR3 DNA: TGTGCCTGGAAGGGGGCTAATTCACCCCTCCACTTT

CDR3 length: 15
clone size: NA
V gene: TRBV27
D gene: NA
J gene: TRBJ2-3
CDR3 protein: CASSLALAGGPTQYF
CDR3 DNA: TGTGCCAGCAGTTTGGCCCTTGCGGGTGGGCCCACGCAGTATTTT

CDR3 length: 16
clone size: NA
V gene: TRBV9
D gene: TRBD2
J gene: TRBJ2-3
CDR3 protein: CASSALAGASTDTQYF
CDR3 DNA: TGTGCCAGCAGCGCGTTAGCGGGGGCTAGCACAGATACGCAGTATTTT

CDR3 length: 13
clone size: NA
V gene: TRBV19
D gene: NA
J gene: TRBJ1-2
CDR3 protein: CASISRPEGGYTF
CDR3 DNA: TGTGCCAGTATCTCACGACCGGAGGGAGGCTACACCTTC

CDR3 length: 13
clone size: NA
V gene: TRBV3-1/TRBV3-2
D gene: TRBD2
J gene: TRBJ2-1
CDR3 protein: CASSPRTSAEQFF
CDR3 DNA: TGTGCCAGCAGCCCAAGGACTAGTGCGGAGCAGTTCTTC

CDR3 length: 17
clone size: NA
V gene: TRBV5-1
D gene: NA
J gene: TRBJ2-3
CDR3 protein: CASSAVQTGGRRDTQYF
CDR3 DNA: TGCGCCAGCAGCGCCGTTCAGACGGGGGGCCGGAGAGATACGCAGTATTTT

CDR3 length: 11
clone size: NA
V gene: TRBV12-3/TRBV12-4
D gene: NA
J gene: TRBJ2-2
CDR3 protein: CASSSGPGMFF
CDR3 DNA: TGTGCCAGCAGTTCGGGCCCCGGGATGTTTTTT

CDR3 length: 16
clone size: NA
V gene: TRBV6-5
D gene: NA
J gene: TRBJ2-5
CDR3 protein: CASSYRLAKPQETQYF
CDR3 DNA: TGTGCCAGCAGTTACCGCCTAGCGAAACCCCAAGAGACCCAGTACTTC

CDR3 length: 13
clone size: NA
V gene: TRBV29-1
D gene: NA
J gene: TRBJ2-2
CDR3 protein: CSVDQTNTGELFF
CDR3 DNA: TGCAGCGTTGACCAAACAAACACCGGGGAGCTGTTTTTT

CDR3 length: 15
clone size: once
V gene: TRBV10-2
D gene: NA
J gene: TRBJ1-3
CDR3 protein: CASRKTADSGNTIYF
CDR3 DNA: TGCGCCAGCAGAAAGACAGCAGACTCTGGAAACACCATATATTTT

CDR3 length: 16
clone size: NA
V gene: TRBV24-1
D gene: TRBD1
J gene: TRBJ2-1
CDR3 protein: CATSDSGTGIHNEQFF
CDR3 DNA: TGTGCCACCAGTGATTCCGGGACAGGGATTCACAATGAGCAGTTCTTC

CDR3 length: 15
clone size: NA
V gene: TRBV5-1
D gene: TRBD1
J gene: TRBJ2-1
CDR3 protein: CASGILGQAYNEQFF
CDR3 DNA: TGCGCCAGCGGAATTCTGGGACAGGCCTACAATGAGCAGTTCTTC

CDR3 length: 14
clone size: NA
V gene: TRBV28
D gene: TRBD1
J gene: TRBJ1-6
CDR3 protein: CASRRDRTYSPLHF
CDR3 DNA: TGTGCCAGCAGGAGGGACAGGACTTATTCACCCCTCCACTTT

CDR3 length: 16
clone size: NA
V gene: TRBV6-1
D gene: NA
J gene: TRBJ1-6
CDR3 protein: CASSEAPFQNNSPLHF
CDR3 DNA: TGTGCCAGCAGTGAAGCACCCTTCCAGAATAATTCACCCCTCCACTTT

CDR3 length: 12
clone size: NA
V gene: TRBV6-5
D gene: NA
J gene: TRBJ2-7
CDR3 protein: CASSGVGYEQYF
CDR3 DNA: TGTGCCAGCAGCGGTGTCGGGTACGAGCAGTACTTC

CDR3 length: 14
clone size: NA
V gene: TRBV10-2
D gene: TRBD1
J gene: TRBJ1-2
CDR3 protein: CASSGDRRNYGYTF
CDR3 DNA: TGCGCCAGCAGTGGGGACAGGCGGAACTATGGCTACACCTTC

CDR3 length: 14
clone size: few
V gene: TRBV2
D gene: TRBD1
J gene: TRBJ1-4
CDR3 protein: CASRKDRGGEKLFF
CDR3 DNA: TGTGCCAGCAGAAAAGACAGGGGCGGTGAAAAACTGTTTTTT

CDR3 length: 15
clone size: NA
V gene: TRBV5-8
D gene: TRBD1
J gene: TRBJ2-7
CDR3 protein: CASSLGDRASYEQYF
CDR3 DNA: TGTGCCAGCAGCTTGGGGGACAGGGCCTCCTACGAGCAGTACTTC

CDR3 length: 12
clone size: NA
V gene: TRBV11-2
D gene: NA
J gene: TRBJ1-1
CDR3 protein: CASQSSNTEAFF
CDR3 DNA: TGTGCCAGCCAGTCTTCGAACACTGAAGCTTTCTTT

CDR3 length: 16
clone size: few
V gene: TRBV4-2
D gene: TRBD2
J gene: TRBJ2-7
CDR3 protein: CASSQEPSGLTYEQYF
CDR3 DNA: TGTGCCAGCAGCCAAGAGCCTAGCGGGCTCACCTACGAGCAGTACTTC

CDR3 length: 16
clone size: NA
V gene: TRBV19
D gene: NA
J gene: TRBJ1-1
CDR3 protein: CASSTIRLIMNTEAFF
CDR3 DNA: TGTGCCAGTAGTACCATCAGACTAATCATGAACACTGAAGCTTTCTTT